These T cell receptor beta chains were read from a single sample in a study of brain T cells in children with intractable seizures. Clones were read by immunoSEQ multiplex PCR, and TCRdb kept only the in-frame ones, dropping some. The sample has 80,000 or so clones; roughly 91% are singletons. Sequenced material: peripheral blood, taken at surgery. Receptors were obtained from a boy under two years old with tuberous sclerosis and intractable seizures. CDR3s include the opening cysteine and the closing phenylalanine or tryptophan. Fields, in order: clone size, J gene, D gene, V gene, CDR3 DNA, CDR3 protein. D genes are given only for firm matches. The listing skips clone size in some rows; elsewhere it reads once, few, many or a size class.

.,TRBJ2-3,.,TRBV7-7,TGTGCTAGCAGCCAAGATTATAGCACAGATACGCAGTATTTT,CASSQDYSTDTQYF
.,TRBJ1-2,.,TRBV18,TGTGCCAGCTCTCCGGGCCCCGCGGGCTACACCTTC,CASSPGPAGYTF
.,TRBJ1-2,TRBD1,TRBV7-2,TGTGCCAGCAGCTCTAGGCGGCCAGGGGGCGTCGGCGGCTACACCTTC,CASSSRRPGGVGGYTF
.,TRBJ2-7,TRBD2,TRBV28,TGTGCCACGATCTCGGGACTAGGAATCTACGAGCAGTACTTC,CATISGLGIYEQYF
.,TRBJ1-5,TRBD1,TRBV11-2,TGTGCCAGCAGCTTCGGACAGGCCGAGAATCAGCCCCAGCATTTT,CASSFGQAENQPQHF
.,TRBJ1-4,.,TRBV6-1,TGTGCCAGCAGTGAGCTGGCTACTGAAAAACTGTTTTTT,CASSELATEKLFF
.,TRBJ2-7,TRBD2,TRBV13,TGTGCCAGCAGCCGAAGTTTTACTAGCGGGAGAGACGAGCAGTACTTC,CASSRSFTSGRDEQYF
.,TRBJ1-4,TRBD1,TRBV28,TGTGCCAGCTTCCACCCGCAGGGGGCGCAGGATGAAAAACTGTTTTTT,CASFHPQGAQDEKLFF
.,TRBJ1-2,TRBD1,TRBV10-3,TGTGCCATCAGTGCGGAATGGACAGGGGAGCCTGGCTACACCTTC,CAISAEWTGEPGYTF
.,TRBJ2-3,TRBD2,TRBV5-1,TGCGCCAGCAGCATAGCGGGAAGGAGCACAGATACGCAGTATTTT,CASSIAGRSTDTQYF
.,TRBJ1-1,TRBD1,TRBV11-3,TGTGCCAGCAGCTCCTATGAGACAGGGGGGACTGAAGCTTTCTTT,CASSSYETGGTEAFF
once,TRBJ1-1,.,TRBV5-1,TGCGCCAGCACCGTTAAACCCCAGGGAGAGACTGAAGCTTTCTTT,CASTVKPQGETEAFF
.,TRBJ2-2,TRBD2,TRBV5-1,TGCGCCAGCAGCTCTTGGACTAGCGGGAACACCGGGGAGCTGTTTTTT,CASSSWTSGNTGELFF
.,TRBJ1-1,.,TRBV12-1,TGTGCCAGCAGCTTTGCCGACAGGGGGAACACTGAAGCTTTCTTT,CASSFADRGNTEAFF
.,TRBJ2-1,.,TRBV27,TGTGCCAGCACCCCTAGGGGGGGGGATCGGAATGAGCAGTTCTTC,CASTPRGGDRNEQFF
.,TRBJ1-2,.,TRBV7-3,TGTGCCAGCAGCTTCCCGTTTAGGGATATTAGGAACTATGGCTACACCTTC,CASSFPFRDIRNYGYTF
.,TRBJ2-1,.,TRBV29-1,TGCAGCGTTGAGATCCTAGACAGACCTGAGCAGTTCTTC,CSVEILDRPEQFF
.,TRBJ1-2,.,TRBV19,TGTGCCAGTAGTTCACTTGGACTGGGAAACTATGGCTACACCTTC,CASSSLGLGNYGYTF
.,TRBJ2-7,TRBD1,TRBV18,TGTGCCAGCTCACCATTTCGGGACAGGGCTTACGAGCAGTACTTC,CASSPFRDRAYEQYF
once,TRBJ2-7,.,TRBV11-3,TGTGCCAGCAAGGTCGGGTGGTCGCACGAGCAGTACTTC,CASKVGWSHEQYF
.,TRBJ2-7,.,TRBV5-1,TGCGCCAGCAGCTACGACAACTCCTACGAGCAGTACTTC,CASSYDNSYEQYF
once,TRBJ2-2,TRBD1,TRBV5-1,TGCGCCAGCAGCTTTTCACAGGGGGCTATTTCCGGGGAGCTGTTTTTT,CASSFSQGAISGELFF
.,TRBJ1-2,TRBD1,TRBV9,TGTGCCAGCAGCGTAACAACAGGGGCAGCTAATGGCTACACCTTC,CASSVTTGAANGYTF
.,TRBJ2-2,.,TRBV7-8,TGTGCCAGCAGCTTCATAGAGAACACCGGGGAGCTGTTTTTT,CASSFIENTGELFF
once,TRBJ1-6,.,TRBV7-2,TGTGCCAGCAGCTTAATGGGGGGCCCAGATTCACCCCTCCACTTT,CASSLMGGPDSPLHF
.,TRBJ1-2,TRBD1,TRBV27,TGTGCCAGCAGGCCGGGACAGGGGTACTATGGCTACACCTTC,CASRPGQGYYGYTF
.,TRBJ1-1,.,TRBV30,TGTGCCTGGACGCAACAGGCCCACACTGAAGCTTTCTTT,CAWTQQAHTEAFF
.,TRBJ1-5,TRBD1,TRBV6-6,TGTGCCAGCAGTTACTCGACAGGGAGCAATCAGCCCCAGCATTTT,CASSYSTGSNQPQHF
.,TRBJ1-1,TRBD1,TRBV11-1,TGTGCCAGCAGCTTGACCTCCCGGACAGGGGCAGCTTTCTTT,CASSLTSRTGAAFF
.,TRBJ1-4,TRBD1,TRBV18,TGTGCCAGCTCACGCGCAGGGGGCCGTGCTAATGAAAAACTGTTTTTT,CASSRAGGRANEKLFF
.,TRBJ1-6,.,TRBV3-1/TRBV3-2,TGTGCCAGCAGCCAGGGGGAGTCACCCCTCCACTTT,CASSQGESPLHF
once,TRBJ2-7,.,TRBV18,TGTGCCAGCTCGCCGGGCCCCGGTGTCGAGCAGTACTTC,CASSPGPGVEQYF
.,TRBJ1-3,.,TRBV30,TGTGCGTCCAACCTGGCGCGGGGCTCTGGAAACACCATATATTTT,CASNLARGSGNTIYF
.,TRBJ2-6,.,TRBV10-3,TGTGCCATCAAGCAGGGTTCCTCTGGGGCCAACGTCCTGACTTTC,CAIKQGSSGANVLTF
.,TRBJ2-2,.,TRBV10-2,TGCGCCAGCTTGGGCACCTCCACCGGGGAGCTGTTTTTT,CASLGTSTGELFF